This T cell receptor (beta chain) was sequenced in a study of Ad26.COV2.S vaccination and SARS-CoV-2 variants. Study-level background: In the study, Ad26.COV2.S was injected intramuscularly once, or twice 56 days apart. Study conclusions and caveats: Across vaccine and placebo recipients, the breadth of non-spike TCRs was similar.

Details on this clone: Its cognate antigen is unknown.

Germline V gives CDR1 MNHNS, CDR2 SASEGT. This CDR3 spans 14 amino acids. Between the trimmed V and J ends, which lost 0 bases and 5 bases, there was a span of 10 bases. TCRdb's copy holds only in-frame clones and misses some; the assay was immunoSEQ multiplex PCR. In the table there are about 350,000 clones, 88% of which are singletons. Regarding treatment: roughly 20 received Ad26.COV2.S at low or high dose, single or two shots; about 5 received placebo; per-sample allocation not given. Day 63 following the first vaccine or placebo injection was when the samples were taken. The study used a vaccine consisting of an Ad26 vector that expressed Wuhan-strain SARS-CoV-2 spike.

This TCR derives from a person aged 18-65 years who received the Ad26.COV2.S COVID-19 vaccine or a placebo. The sample was peripheral blood, taken in a trial of Ad26.COV2.S vaccine versus placebo. The V call is TRBV6-1, the J call TRBJ1-2; D gene ambiguous. The CDR3 coding sequence is TGTGCCAGCAGTGAAGCTGTGGTGGCGTATGGCTACACCTTC. The encoded protein is CASSEAVVAYGYTF.